These T cell receptor beta chains were read from a single sample in a study of technical replicates of blood from several donors. Assay: immunoSEQ multiplex PCR; the TCRdb copy retains only in-frame clones and omits some. Of tens of thousands of clones listed, 90% are singletons. The sample was PBMCs. The receptors were sampled from a human donor in good health. Some clones in this sample may be carry-over from other donors' samples. Each CDR3 is given with its conserved first and last residue. D genes are given only for firm matches. Some rows mark clone size as missing; the rest say once, few, many or name a class of expanded clone.

>.|TRBJ1-2|.|TRBV2
CASQEGKYGYTF
TGTGCCAGCCAGGAGGGGAAGTATGGCTACACCTTC
>TRBD1|TRBJ2-7|.|TRBV5-1
CASSLTGGYEQYF
TGCGCCAGCAGCTTGACAGGGGGTTACGAGCAGTACTTC
>.|TRBJ1-2|once|TRBV6-1
CASRKRDGYTF
TGTGCCAGCAGGAAGAGGGATGGCTACACCTTC
>.|TRBJ2-3|.|TRBV2
CASSEAGVGTDTQYF
TGTGCCAGCAGTGAAGCGGGAGTTGGGACAGATACGCAGTATTTT
>.|TRBJ2-7|.|TRBV7-2
CASSLFGGTYEQYF
TGTGCCAGCAGCTTATTCGGCGGAACCTACGAGCAGTACTTC
>TRBD1|TRBJ1-2|.|TRBV6-6
CASTLGQGGGYTF
TGTGCCAGCACCTTGGGACAGGGCGGTGGCTACACCTTC
>.|TRBJ2-3|.|TRBV7-2
CASSPVGERDTQYF
TGTGCCAGCAGCCCGGTCGGGGAACGAGATACGCAGTATTTT
>.|TRBJ1-3|.|TRBV25-1
CASSGEGVPSGNTIYF
TGTGCCAGCAGTGGGGAGGGTGTCCCCTCTGGAAACACCATATATTTT
>.|TRBJ1-2|.|TRBV5-1
CASSLTRASSNYGYTF
TGCGCCAGCAGCCTTACACGGGCTAGCTCCAACTATGGCTACACCTTC
>.|TRBJ1-3|once|TRBV4-1
CASSQDSGTISGNTIYF
TGCGCCAGCAGCCAAGACTCAGGGACAATCTCTGGAAACACCATATATTTT
>.|TRBJ2-3|.|TRBV4-2
CASSQEGGTDTQYF
TGTGCCAGCAGCCAAGAGGGCGGGACAGATACGCAGTATTTT
>TRBD1|TRBJ2-7|.|TRBV4-3
CASSQDSLLGTGLHEQYF
TGCGCCAGCAGCCAAGATTCTTTACTAGGGACAGGGCTTCACGAGCAGTACTTC
>TRBD1|TRBJ1-5|.|TRBV19
CASSIEGAPSQPQHF
TGTGCCAGTAGTATTGAGGGGGCCCCGTCTCAGCCCCAGCATTTT
>.|TRBJ1-3|once|TRBV11-2
CASSLDRGNTIYF
TGTGCCAGCAGCTTAGATCGTGGAAACACCATATATTTT
>TRBD1|TRBJ2-1|.|TRBV19
CATGGNTRQFF
TGTGCCACAGGGGGAAATACGAGACAGTTCTTC
>TRBD2|TRBJ2-7|.|TRBV23-1
CASSQNGTSGSLPYEQYF
TGCGCCAGCAGTCAAAATGGGACTAGCGGGAGCTTGCCCTACGAGCAGTACTTC
>TRBD1|TRBJ1-6|.|TRBV5-6
CASSPASGGSYNSPLHF
TGTGCCAGCAGCCCGGCCTCAGGGGGCTCCTATAATTCACCCCTCCACTTT
>.|TRBJ2-3|.|TRBV5-1
CASSLDSGQGSSGRTDTQYF
TGCGCCAGCAGCTTGGATTCGGGACAGGGAAGTAGCGGGAGAACAGATACGCAGTATTTT
>.|TRBJ2-1|.|TRBV5-6
CASSPTRPAHEQFF
TGTGCCAGCAGCCCGACTAGACCCGCCCATGAGCAGTTCTTC
>TRBD1|TRBJ1-4|.|TRBV19
CASSSYRDRDEKLFF
TGTGCCAGTAGTAGTTACCGGGACAGGGATGAAAAACTGTTTTTT
>.|TRBJ1-5|.|TRBV14
CASSLGGLNQPQHF
TGTGCCAGCAGCCTGGGGGGGCTCAATCAGCCCCAGCATTTT
>TRBD2|TRBJ2-1|.|TRBV4-3
CASSQDLAGAYNEQFF
TGCGCCAGCAGCCAAGATTTAGCGGGGGCCTACAATGAGCAGTTCTTC
>TRBD2|TRBJ2-1|.|TRBV19
CASSLSGAEEQFF
TGTGCCAGTAGCCTTAGCGGGGCCGAAGAGCAGTTCTTC
>.|TRBJ2-3|.|TRBV2
CASKQGGTDTQYF
TGTGCCAGCAAGCAGGGTGGCACAGATACGCAGTATTTT
>TRBD2|TRBJ2-2|.|TRBV10-3
CAISAGLAGNTGELFF
TGTGCCATCAGTGCCGGGCTAGCGGGGAACACCGGGGAGCTGTTTTTT
>.|TRBJ2-3|.|TRBV2
CASSEATSSSTDTQYF
TGTGCCAGCAGCGAAGCGACATCTTCTAGCACAGATACGCAGTATTTT
>.|TRBJ1-2|.|TRBV19
CASSIGQASRGYTF
TGTGCCAGTAGTATCGGTCAAGCATCGAGGGGCTACACCTTC
>.|TRBJ1-2|once|TRBV7-2
CASSRSGEGNYGYTF
TGTGCCAGCAGTCGATCGGGTGAGGGAAACTATGGCTACACCTTC
>.|TRBJ2-5|.|TRBV19
CASSPAGGLETQYF
TGTGCCAGTAGCCCCGCAGGGGGGCTAGAGACCCAGTACTTC
>TRBD1|TRBJ1-1|.|TRBV18
CASSPDRVRTEAFF
TGTGCCAGCTCACCAGACAGGGTCCGAACTGAAGCTTTCTTT
>.|TRBJ2-1|.|TRBV5-4
CASTVDRHTLREQFF
TGTGCCAGCACCGTTGACAGGCACACCTTGCGTGAGCAGTTCTTC
>TRBD2|TRBJ2-7|.|TRBV6-6
CASSPLAGVLYEQYF
TGTGCCAGCAGTCCCTTAGCGGGGGTGCTCTACGAGCAGTACTTC
>TRBD2|TRBJ2-1|.|TRBV5-1
CASSYLAGMDNEQFF
TGCGCCAGCAGCTACTTAGCGGGAATGGATAATGAGCAGTTCTTC
>TRBD2|TRBJ2-5|.|TRBV25-1
CASSEPRGLAGGETQYF
TGTGCCAGCAGTGAACCCCGAGGACTAGCGGGAGGTGAGACCCAGTACTTC
>.|TRBJ2-7|.|TRBV4-2
CASSQGRGTYEQYF
TGTGCCAGCAGCCAAGGTCGGGGGACCTACGAGCAGTACTTC
>.|TRBJ1-6|.|TRBV7-2
CASSLGGPLHF
TGTGCCAGCAGCTTAGGAGGGCCCCTCCACTTT
>TRBD1|TRBJ2-7|.|TRBV13
CASSPLGTGAGYEQYF
TGTGCCAGCAGCCCGTTGGGGACAGGGGCAGGCTACGAGCAGTACTTC
>TRBD2|TRBJ2-5|.|TRBV18
CASSPDTGGSGETQYF
TGTGCCAGCTCACCCGACACCGGGGGGTCTGGAGAGACCCAGTACTTC
>.|TRBJ2-3|.|TRBV7-7
CASSLAEGDTQYF
TGTGCCAGCAGCTTAGCGGAGGGGGATACGCAGTATTTT
>.|TRBJ2-1|.|TRBV7-2
CASSLSRSSYNEQFF
TGTGCCAGCAGCTTGTCTAGGAGCTCCTACAATGAGCAGTTCTTC
>TRBD1|TRBJ2-7|.|TRBV6-1
CASSEHRGSYEQYF
TGTGCCAGCAGTGAACACAGGGGGTCCTACGAGCAGTACTTC
>.|TRBJ1-3|.|TRBV7-2
CASSPPVRGGGNTIYF
TGTGCCAGCAGCCCTCCCGTTAGAGGGGGTGGAAACACCATATATTTT